This is a list of T cell receptor beta chains from one sample in a study of PD-L1 blockade in urothelial cancer. The method was immunoSEQ multiplex PCR; TCRdb's version includes in-frame clones alone and lacks a portion of them. The sample yields 80,000 to 130,000 clones, 91% seen once. The sample in question was PBMCs, obtained around atezolizumab (anti-PD-L1) treatment. All receptors come from an elderly woman with urothelial cancer. CDR3s include the opening cysteine and the closing phenylalanine or tryptophan. A D gene is named only where the DNA matches it firmly. Clone size is given for some rows only: seen once, a few or many times, or a class if the clone is expanded.

TRBD2 TRBJ2-3 . TRBV5-1 TGCGCCAGCCGCACTACTTTAGCGGGAGGCGCAGATACGCAGTATTTT CASRTTLAGGADTQYF
TRBD1 TRBJ1-1 . TRBV30 TGTGCCTGGGGACAGGGGTACTCTGAAGCTTTCTTT CAWGQGYSEAFF
TRBD1 TRBJ1-2 . TRBV30 TGTGCCTGGAGCCAACAGGGGCGCGCGCGGGGCTACACCTTC CAWSQQGRARGYTF
TRBD2 TRBJ2-3 . TRBV18 TGTGCCAGCTCACCCCGCCAGCGGGAGATAGCAGATACGCAGTATTTT CASSPRQREIADTQYF
TRBD1 TRBJ1-1 . TRBV18 TGTGCCAGCTCACCTTTGGGACAGGGGAACACTGAAGCTTTCTTT CASSPLGQGNTEAFF
. TRBJ2-2 . TRBV4-2 TGTGCCAGCAGCCAAGATCTCGGAGGGAGCATCGGCGGGGAGCTGTTTTTT CASSQDLGGSIGGELFF
. TRBJ2-5 . TRBV2 TGTGCCAGCACGTCGGGAAGGGAAGAGACCCAGTACTTC CASTSGREETQYF
. TRBJ1-3 . TRBV6-1 TGTGCCAGCACCCAGGGAAACACCATATATTTT CASTQGNTIYF
. TRBJ1-2 . TRBV19 TGTGCCAGTAGTGGAAAGGGACACTACTATGGCTACACCTTC CASSGKGHYYGYTF
TRBD1 TRBJ1-2 . TRBV6-5 TGTGCCAGCAGGCGGGGGGACAGGGCCTATGGCTACACCTTC CASRRGDRAYGYTF
. TRBJ2-3 . TRBV7-3 TGTGCCAGCAGCAGCAGGGCCCCCTCAGATACGCAGTATTTT CASSSRAPSDTQYF
. TRBJ1-4 once TRBV2 TGTGCCAGCACACCTGCGAGGGAACTGTTTTTT CASTPARELFF
TRBD2 TRBJ2-7 . TRBV5-4 TGTGCCAGCAGCTTAGCGTTAGCGGGAAATCGACCCCTCGAGCAGTACTTC CASSLALAGNRPLEQYF
. TRBJ1-2 few TRBV30 TGTGCCTGGAAAGGGGCAGGCTATGGCTACACCTTC CAWKGAGYGYTF
. TRBJ1-5 few TRBV6-1 TGTGCCAGCACGAGGACAGACTCTAAACAGCCCCAGCATTTT CASTRTDSKQPQHF
TRBD1 TRBJ2-1 . TRBV2 TGTGCCAGCAGTGAAGGGGACAGGGACTCCAATGAGCAGTTCTTC CASSEGDRDSNEQFF
. TRBJ2-3 . TRBV29-1 TGCAGCGTTGTCGGACACACAGATACGCAGTATTTT CSVVGHTDTQYF
. TRBJ2-7 . TRBV28 TGTGCCAGCAGTCCCGGACAGTCCCTCGAGCAGTACTTC CASSPGQSLEQYF
TRBD1 TRBJ1-1 few TRBV7-2 TGTGCCAGCAGCCTCCCTGTCACCGGGACAGGGGGCACTGAAGCTTTCTTT CASSLPVTGTGGTEAFF
TRBD2 TRBJ2-1 . TRBV5-4 TGTGCCAGCAGCTTGGATGGCTCTAGCGGGACCAACCTCTTC CASSLDGSSGTNLF
TRBD1 TRBJ1-4 . TRBV27 TGTGCCAGCAGGCCCCCGGGACAGGGAGGAAAACTGTTTTTT CASRPPGQGGKLFF
. TRBJ1-2 . TRBV6-5 TGTGCCAGCAGTTACTCGACACGGACAAACTATGGCTACACCTTC CASSYSTRTNYGYTF
. TRBJ1-4 . TRBV11-2 TGTGCCAGCAGCTTGGGCGAACTGGCAACTAATGAAAAACTGTTTTTT CASSLGELATNEKLFF
TRBD1 TRBJ2-2 . TRBV5-6 TGTGCCAGCAGCTGGGACAGGCAAACCGGGGAGCTGTTTTTT CASSWDRQTGELFF